Each of the 3 T cell receptor beta chains below was sequenced from the same sample in a study of CD8 T cells in Susac syndrome. cDNA came from about 0.46 to 1 ug RNA primed by random hexamers. MiXCR, run by TCRdb on the immunoSEQ multiplex PCR reads, gives a single entry per CDR3 protein. The sample lists 330,000 or so distinct CDR3 sequences; approximately 85% were seen once. Sequencing used CD8+ T cells from PBMCs. These receptor sequences come from a human donor with multiple sclerosis.

The V call is TRBV4-3, the J call TRBJ2-7; no firm D call. Germline loops: CDR1 LGHNA, CDR2 YSLEER. This CDR3 is 14 amino acids long. The V end lost 0 bases, the J end lost 2 bases, and 8 bases lay between the germline ends. CDR3: CASSQDTTTYEQYF. CDR3 nucleotides: TGCGCCAGCAGCCAAGATACGACAACCTACGAGCAGTACTTC.

The chain carries TRBV9 and TRBJ2-1; TRBD2 might be the D (7 bases). V lost 0 bases to trimming and J lost 4 bases, with 14 bases between them. Per germline, CDR1 SGDLS and CDR2 YYNGEE. The CDR3 totals 16 residues. The CDR3 bases are TGTGCCAGCAGCGTAGCTGGGGGAGGGGGGTACAATGAGCAGTTCTTC. Translated, it gives CASSVAGGGGYNEQFF.

V is TRBV9 and J is TRBJ2-1; the D is unclear. Germline-derived CDR1 and CDR2 are SGDLS and YYNGEE. V was trimmed by 3 bases and J by 10 bases, leaving 8 bases between them. The CDR3 length is 11 residues. The CDR3 is CASSEGEEQFF. CDR3 bases: TGTGCCAGCAGCGAAGGAGAAGAGCAGTTCTTC.